What follows are 25 T cell receptor beta chains derived from one specimen sequenced in a study of T cell changes during pregnancy in multiple sclerosis. TCRdb's table, derived via immunoSEQ multiplex PCR, lists solely in-frame clones and lacks some. The sample carries some 100,000 clones, 94% recorded once. The input for sequencing was peripheral blood, taken before pregnancy. The receptors shown here come from a female donor with multiple sclerosis, enrolled in a pregnancy study.

The chain carries TRBV7-3 and TRBJ2-3; a weak D match, TRBD2 (5 bases). CDR1 and CDR2 (germline): SGHTA, FQGTGA. This CDR3 is built from 16 residues. The germline V and J ends were trimmed by 2 bases and 0 bases, with 12 bases remaining between them. CDR3 coding DNA: TGTGCCAGCAGCTTATTGGGGAGTACTAGCACAGATACGCAGTATTTT. It yields the protein CASSLLGSTSTDTQYF.

The V gene is TRBV7-9, the J gene TRBJ2-1, with 12 bases fitting TRBD1. The J segment lost 6 bases and the V segment lost 6 bases, leaving 9 bases of the junction unmatched. From germline, CDR1 is SEHNR and CDR2 FQNEAQ (reference sequence). CDR3 length equals 16 residues. CDR3 protein: CASRYAGTGGFNEQFF. The CDR3 DNA follows: TGTGCCAGCAGGTACGCCGGGACAGGGGGCTTCAATGAGCAGTTCTTC. Full variable domain (rest looked up from reference TRBV7-9 and TRBJ2-1): DTGVSQNPRHKITKRGQNVTFRCDPISEHNRLYWYRQTLGQGPEFLTYFQNEAQLEKSRLLSDRFSAERPKGSFSTLEIQRTEQGDSAMYLCASRYAGTGGFNEQFFGPGTRLTVL.

Only a few counts were recorded for this clone. V is TRBV2 and J is TRBJ2-3; no definite D call. The ends were cut back, 6 bases at V and 3 bases at J, with 10 bases in the middle. Germline CDR1 SNHLY, CDR2 FYNNEI. The CDR3 is 13 residues long. This chain's CDR3 is CASSANPTDTQYF. CDR3 sequence (DNA): TGTGCCAGCAGCGCTAACCCGACAGATACGCAGTATTTT.

CDR3 bases: TGTGCCAGCAGCCTAGGGGTTGGGGGGGGCACAGATACGCAGTATTTT. Its translation is CASSLGVGGGTDTQYF. The chain uses TRBV7-3 and TRBJ2-3; 7 bases are a match to TRBD2. Trimming cost V 5 bases and J 1 base; bases outside gene matches: 9. This CDR3 contains 16 residues. CDR1 is SGHTA and CDR2 is FQGTGA in the germline V gene.

The chain employs TRBV19 and TRBJ1-1; 9 positions match TRBD1. CDR3 length: 13 amino acids. The trim removed 8 bases at V and 1 base at J, leaving 2 bases unmatched. Germline V gene sequence: CDR1 LNHDA, CDR2 SQIVND (reference sequence). The CDR3, as DNA: TGTGCCAGTCAACAGGGGGCGAACACTGAAGCTTTCTTT. Protein product: CASQQGANTEAFF.

This clone was seen a single time. The rearrangement uses TRBV6-5 and TRBJ2-1, with a possible D match to TRBD1 (6 bases). Between the trimmed V and J ends, which lost 7 bases and 2 bases, there was a span of 9 bases. This CDR3 is built from 13 residues. Germline CDR1 and CDR2: MNHEY and SVGAGI. The CDR3 region is CASTDRPYNEQFF. DNA of the CDR3: TGTGCCAGCACTGACAGGCCCTACAATGAGCAGTTCTTC.

The chain links TRBV5-4 to TRBJ2-2; TRBD2 matches 14 bases. Per the germline V gene, CDR1 is SGHNT and CDR2 is YYREEE (reference sequence). V trimming: 4 bases; J trimming: 7 bases; junction bases outside the gene matches: 6. CDR3 length: 16 amino acids. The CDR3 coding sequence is TGTGCCAGCAGCCGTGGGACTAGCGGGAGAGACGGGGAGCTGTTTTTT. This encodes CASSRGTSGRDGELFF.

This clone showed up just once. The rearrangement joins TRBV29-1 to TRBJ2-3; TRBD1 is a possible D gene (5 bases). CDR1 is SQVTM and CDR2 is ANQGSEA in the germline V gene. The germline V and J ends were trimmed by 7 bases and 5 bases, with 13 bases remaining between them. This CDR3 spans 12 amino acids. CDR3 loop: CSGSFRGDTQYF. For the CDR3, the DNA is TGCAGCGGCAGCTTTAGGGGAGATACGCAGTATTTT.

The chain couples TRBV9 to TRBJ1-2, with TRBD1 as a possible D gene (6 bases). The CDR3 sequence is 13 residues long. Germline V lookup: CDR1 SGDLS, CDR2 YYNGEE. Trimming pared 0 bases from V and 5 bases from J, leaving 8 bases between. This chain's CDR3 is CASSVGTDYGYTF. The CDR3, as DNA: TGTGCCAGCAGCGTAGGGACAGATTATGGCTACACCTTC.

The CDR3 sequence: CASSESGDVREQFF. The CDR3 coding sequence is TGTGCCAGCAGTGAATCGGGGGACGTACGTGAGCAGTTCTTC. The chain recombines TRBV25-1 with TRBJ2-1; TRBD2 is a possible D gene (6 bases). This CDR3 comprises 14 residues. Germline lookup yields CDR1 MGHDK and CDR2 SYGVNS. V was clipped by 1 base and J by 9 bases, with 13 bases between them.

This chain joins TRBV19 and TRBJ1-5; D might be TRBD1 (6 bases). Germline CDR1 reads LNHDA; CDR2 reads SQIVND (reference sequence). The CDR3 loop spans 13 amino acids. Trimming took off 3 bases at V and 7 bases at J, with 10 bases between the two ends. CDR3 region: CASSIGQYQPQHF. DNA of the CDR3: TGTGCCAGTAGTATCGGACAGTACCAGCCCCAGCATTTT.

The chain uses TRBV4-1 and TRBJ1-2; D call uncertain. From germline, CDR1 is MGHRA and CDR2 YSYEKL. Trimming took off 3 bases at V and 1 base at J, with 12 bases between the two ends. The CDR3 length is 15 residues. CDR3 nucleotide sequence: TGCGCCAGCAGCCATCCATCCAGATATAACTATGGCTACACCTTC. Protein product: CASSHPSRYNYGYTF.

This rearrangement joins TRBV2 to TRBJ2-1, with 7 bases lining up with TRBD1. Germline-derived CDR1 and CDR2 are SNHLY and FYNNEI. With 6 bases clipped from V and 0 bases from J, the junction kept 5 bases outside the gene matches. CDR3 length equals 15 residues. The CDR3 sequence is CASRDRASSYNEQFF. CDR3 nucleotides: TGTGCCAGCAGAGACAGGGCCAGCTCCTACAATGAGCAGTTCTTC.

Comments on this clone: An end of the junction differs from the germline gene, which may be a read error. The V call is TRBV27, the J call TRBJ1-1; D is ambiguous. Germline CDR1 reads MNHEY; CDR2 reads SMNVEV (reference sequence). CDR3 length: 15 residues. The CDR3 coding sequence is TGTGCCAGCAGTCTCTCCCGCAGCGTGAAGACTGAAGCTTTCTTT. Its translation: CASSLSRSVKTEAFF.

The rearrangement links TRBV6-5 to TRBJ2-5, with D hard to call. This CDR3 is 11 amino acids long. From germline, CDR1 is MNHEY and CDR2 SVGAGI. V dropped 5 bases and J dropped 5 bases, with 6 bases sitting between them. CDR3 in amino acids: CASSPGETQYF. CDR3 DNA: TGTGCCAGCAGTCCCGGTGAGACCCAGTACTTC.

The genes are TRBV4-3 and TRBJ2-3, with 8 bases that match TRBD2. CDR1 is LGHNA and CDR2 is YSLEER in the germline V gene. V gave up 0 bases and J gave up 6 bases; unmatched junction bases: 5. The CDR3 is 15 amino acids. The CDR3 nucleotides read TGCGCCAGCAGCCAAGACTCGGGACTAGTGGATACGCAGTATTTT. It translates to CASSQDSGLVDTQYF.

The V and J genes are TRBV11-2 and TRBJ1-5; 7 bases match TRBD1. Germline CDR1 and CDR2: SGHAT and FQNNGV. The CDR3 totals 15 residues. With 3 bases clipped from V and 7 bases from J, the junction kept 9 bases outside the gene matches. The CDR3: CASSFEGGVGQPQHF. In DNA, the CDR3 is TGTGCCAGCAGCTTCGAAGGGGGCGTCGGACAGCCCCAGCATTTT.

The rearrangement joins TRBV6-1 to TRBJ2-2, with D perhaps matching TRBD1 (5 bases). The germline V gene has CDR1 MNHNS and CDR2 SASEGT. This CDR3 region has 15 residues. V was shortened by 1 base and J by 4 bases, with 10 bases between the two germline ends. CDR3 region: CASSEVGARTGELFF. Written as DNA, the CDR3 is TGTGCCAGCAGTGAAGTTGGGGCGCGCACCGGGGAGCTGTTTTTT.

The chain uses TRBV10-3 and TRBJ1-1; 8 bases fit TRBD1. The length of the CDR3 is 14 residues. V gave up 6 bases and J gave up 1 base; unmatched junction bases: 4. The germline V gene encodes CDR1 ENHRY and CDR2 SYGVKD. CDR3 loop: CAIRTGQANTEAFF. The CDR3 DNA is TGTGCCATCAGGACGGGACAGGCGAACACTGAAGCTTTCTTT.

CDR3 protein: CASRVGGGNTGELFF. The CDR3 nucleotides are TGCGCCAGCAGGGTCGGCGGGGGGAACACCGGGGAGCTGTTTTTT. The chain uses TRBV5-1 and TRBJ2-2; 7 bases fit TRBD2. The germline CDR1 and CDR2 sequences are SGHRS and YFSETQ. The CDR3 spans 15 residues. Trimming removed 5 bases from V and 1 base from J; junction bases left unmatched: 5.

CDR3 nucleotides: TGTGCCAGTAGTATAGTCGCCGCCAGCTCTGGAAACACCATATATTTT. It codes for CASSIVAASSGNTIYF. The chain uses TRBV19 and TRBJ1-3; no firm D call. The CDR3 is made up of 16 amino acids. The V and J ends lost 1 base and 0 bases respectively, with 10 bases between them. Germline lookup yields CDR1 LNHDA and CDR2 SQIVND (reference sequence).

This clone is a singleton in its sample. The V call is TRBV9, the J call TRBJ1-4; D might be TRBD1 (5 bases). V was shortened by 4 bases and J by 7 bases, with 14 bases between the two germline ends. CDR1 and CDR2 (germline): SGDLS, YYNGEE. The CDR3 extends over 14 amino acids. DNA for the CDR3: TGTGCCAGCAGCCTATCGGGGGGGGGTGAAAAACTGTTTTTT. Amino acids: CASSLSGGGEKLFF.

The genes are TRBV7-9 and TRBJ2-1, with 7 bases that match TRBD1. After removal of 5 bases from V and 0 bases from J, the junction contained 7 bases not matched to a gene. The CDR3 consists of 16 residues. Germline loops: CDR1 SEHNR, CDR2 FQNEAQ (reference sequence). Here the CDR3 reads CASSLGTASSYNEQFF. DNA of the CDR3: TGTGCCAGCAGCCTCGGGACAGCGAGCTCCTACAATGAGCAGTTCTTC.

V is TRBV29-1 and J is TRBJ2-7; 7 bases are a match to TRBD1. Germline CDR1 is SQVTM and CDR2 is ANQGSEA. The CDR3 extends over 12 amino acids. With 6 bases clipped from V and 3 bases from J, the junction kept 5 bases outside the gene matches. The CDR3 sequence is CSVYDRDYEQYF. DNA for the CDR3: TGCAGCGTCTACGACAGGGACTACGAGCAGTACTTC.

This rearrangement joins TRBV9 to TRBJ2-5; a possible D gene is TRBD2 (5 bases). Germline assignment: CDR1 SGDLS and CDR2 YYNGEE. The CDR3 has 18 amino acids. The V end lost 3 bases, the J end lost 6 bases, and 27 bases lay between the germline ends. In nucleotides, the CDR3 is TGTGCCAGCAGCGCCTTAGGGCGGGCCGGCGGCTCAATGAAGACCCAGTACTTC. The encoded protein is CASSALGRAGGSMKTQYF. The entire variable domain, with the rest obtained from reference TRBV9 and TRBJ2-5, is as follows: DSGVTQTPKHLITATGQRVTLRCSPRSGDLSVYWYQQSLDQGLQFLIQYYNGEERAKGNILERFSAQQFPDLHSELNLSSLELGDSALYFCASSALGRAGGSMKTQYFGPGTRLLVL.